The rows below give T cell receptor beta chains drawn from one sample of a study of CD8 T cells in ankylosing spondylitis. TCRdb re-called the 5' RACE reads through MiXCR, storing one row per CDR3 protein. In the table there are 350,000 to 450,000 distinct CDR3 sequences, roughly 25% of which are singletons. Sequencing used blood, either unsorted or a sorted T cell fraction (not recorded which). These receptors came from a male donor with ankylosing spondylitis. Both conserved end residues are part of each CDR3. Each record gives: clone size, D gene, CDR3 length, V gene, J gene, CDR3 protein, CDR3 DNA. The D gene is left open where the match is weak. Clone size is given for some rows only: seen once, a few or many times, or a class if the clone is expanded.

>.|.|13|TRBV20-1|TRBJ1-5
CSALKGIDQPQHF
TGCAGTGCGTTGAAAGGGATAGATCAGCCCCAGCATTTT
>few|TRBD2|13|TRBV12-3/TRBV12-4|TRBJ2-1
CASKLPSGNEQFF
TGTGCCAGCAAGTTACCTAGCGGCAATGAGCAGTTCTTC
>.|.|15|TRBV7-2|TRBJ1-3
CASSAEGSSGNTIYF
TGTGCCAGCAGCGCCGAGGGCAGCTCTGGAAACACCATATATTTT
>.|.|12|TRBV29-1|TRBJ1-2
CSLSRSNYGYTF
TGCAGCCTTTCACGGTCGAACTATGGCTACACCTTC
>many|TRBD2|16|TRBV7-2|TRBJ2-1
CASSRTSGTSYNEQFF
TGTGCCAGCAGCAGGACTAGCGGGACCTCCTACAATGAGCAGTTCTTC
>.|TRBD2|17|TRBV7-2|TRBJ2-1
CASSPGTSGISYNEQFF
TGTGCCAGCAGCCCGGGGACTAGCGGGATTTCCTACAATGAGCAGTTCTTC
>few|.|14|TRBV5-1|TRBJ2-5
CASSFYGIEETQYF
TGCGCCAGCAGCTTCTACGGGATAGAAGAGACCCAGTACTTC
>.|.|12|TRBV20-1|TRBJ2-5
CSARALQETQYF
TGCAGTGCTAGAGCTCTCCAAGAGACCCAGTACTTC
>few|.|13|TRBV6-1|TRBJ1-5
CASSRSSNQPQHF
TGTGCCAGCAGTCGCAGTAGCAATCAGCCCCAGCATTTT
>.|TRBD2|16|TRBV5-1|TRBJ2-5
CASSGGLAGVGETQYF
TGCGCCAGCAGCGGGGGACTAGCGGGAGTTGGGGAGACCCAGTACTTC
>.|.|12|TRBV12-3/TRBV12-4|TRBJ2-7
CASSFSVYEQYF
TGTGCCAGCAGTTTTTCTGTCTACGAGCAGTACTTC
>.|.|16|TRBV15|TRBJ2-5
CATSRSPTQYQETQYF
TGTGCCACCAGCAGATCCCCGACACAGTACCAAGAGACCCAGTACTTC
>few|.|13|TRBV3-1|TRBJ2-1
CASSQDRHNEQFF
TGTGCCAGCAGCCAAGATCGTCACAATGAGCAGTTCTTC
>.|TRBD2|16|TRBV4-2|TRBJ2-1
CASSQQLAGGFNEQFF
TGTGCCAGCAGCCAGCAACTAGCGGGAGGCTTCAATGAGCAGTTCTTC
>.|TRBD2|19|TRBV20-1|TRBJ2-1
CSARDWVLAGGTGYNEQFF
TGCAGTGCTAGAGATTGGGTACTAGCGGGAGGGACTGGCTACAATGAGCAGTTCTTC
>.|.|13|TRBV2|TRBJ1-5
CASTGGSWQPQHF
TGTGCCAGCACCGGCGGGTCTTGGCAGCCCCAGCATTTT
>few|TRBD2|13|TRBV5-1|TRBJ2-7
CASSEQWEGEQYF
TGCGCCAGCAGCGAACAATGGGAGGGCGAGCAGTACTTC
>.|TRBD2|15|TRBV29-1|TRBJ2-3
CSVVTSGGPGDTQYF
TGCAGCGTTGTGACTAGCGGGGGCCCCGGAGATACGCAGTATTTT
>.|.|15|TRBV18|TRBJ1-2
CASSPPWSINYGYTF
TGTGCCAGCTCACCACCCTGGAGCATTAACTATGGCTACACCTTC
>few|TRBD1|17|TRBV14|TRBJ2-2
CASSRRSRDRITGELFF
TGTGCCAGCAGCCGGCGTTCAAGGGACAGAATCACCGGGGAGCTGTTTTTT
>.|.|12|TRBV7-9|TRBJ1-2
CASSAQQYGYTF
TGTGCCAGCAGCGCACAGCAGTATGGCTACACCTTC
>few|TRBD1|18|TRBV12-3/TRBV12-4|TRBJ1-1
CASSHPGTADPLFDEAFF
TGTGCCAGCAGTCACCCCGGGACAGCGGACCCCCTATTCGATGAAGCTTTCTTT
>many|.|12|TRBV20-1|TRBJ1-5
CSARDQIQPQHF
TGCAGTGCTAGAGATCAGATTCAGCCCCAGCATTTT
>.|.|13|TRBV25-1|TRBJ2-5
CASIFSGTATQYF
TGTGCCAGCATCTTCTCAGGGACGGCGACCCAGTACTTC
>.|.|14|TRBV10-3|TRBJ1-2
CAIRQEWGMDGYTF
TGTGCCATCAGACAGGAATGGGGTATGGATGGCTACACCTTC
>few|.|13|TRBV19|TRBJ1-2
CASSIQGSYGYTF
TGTGCCAGTAGTATTCAGGGCTCCTATGGCTACACCTTC
>few|TRBD2|11|TRBV7-2|TRBJ2-1
CASSFAGDIFF
TGTGCCAGCAGCTTCGCGGGAGACATATTCTTC
>few|.|17|TRBV20-1|TRBJ2-1
CSASGRVGRGRGNEQFF
TGCAGTGCTAGTGGCAGGGTGGGTCGCGGACGGGGAAATGAGCAGTTCTTC
>.|.|14|TRBV7-9|TRBJ1-1
CASSLLEMAPEAFF
TGTGCCAGCAGCTTATTGGAAATGGCGCCTGAAGCTTTCTTT
>.|TRBD1|15|TRBV11-2|TRBJ2-5
CASSSDRARVETQYF
TGTGCCAGCAGCTCGGACAGGGCGCGGGTGGAGACCCAGTACTTC
>.|.|14|TRBV20-1|TRBJ1-2
CSARDGRDNYGYTF
TGCAGTGCTAGAGATGGGAGGGATAACTATGGCTACACCTTC
>few|TRBD1|14|TRBV5-1|TRBJ2-2
CASSQAGQGWELFF
TGCGCCAGCAGCCAAGCCGGACAGGGGTGGGAGCTGTTTTTT